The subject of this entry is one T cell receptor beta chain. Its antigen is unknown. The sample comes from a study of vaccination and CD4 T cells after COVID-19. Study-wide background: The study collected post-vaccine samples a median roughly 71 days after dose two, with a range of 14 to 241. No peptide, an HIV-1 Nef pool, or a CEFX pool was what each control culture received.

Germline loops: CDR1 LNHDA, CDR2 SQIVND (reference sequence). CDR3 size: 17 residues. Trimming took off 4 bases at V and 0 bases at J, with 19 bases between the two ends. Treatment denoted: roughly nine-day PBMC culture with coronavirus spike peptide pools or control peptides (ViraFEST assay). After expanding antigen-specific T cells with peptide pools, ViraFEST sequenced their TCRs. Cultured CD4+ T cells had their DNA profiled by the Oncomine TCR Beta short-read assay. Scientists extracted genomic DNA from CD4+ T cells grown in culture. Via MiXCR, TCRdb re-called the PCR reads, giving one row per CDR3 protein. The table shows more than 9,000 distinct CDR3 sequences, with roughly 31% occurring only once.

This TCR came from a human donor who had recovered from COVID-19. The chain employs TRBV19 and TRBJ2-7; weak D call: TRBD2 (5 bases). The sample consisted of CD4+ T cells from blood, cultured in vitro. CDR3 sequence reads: CASSTARSSRTSYEQYF. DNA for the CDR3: TGTGCCAGTAGTACCGCGAGGTCTAGCCGGACCTCCTACGAGCAGTACTTC.